This is a list of T cell receptor beta chains from one sample in a study of spatial heterogeneity in lung cancer. Using its own MiXCR run on the 5' RACE reads, TCRdb lists one record per CDR3 protein. Counted here are a few thousand distinct CDR3 sequences, 10% to 12% occurring once; the ten biggest clones make up around 7.3%. The sequencing used lung tumor tissue, collected at surgery. These receptors were taken from a female donor with early-stage non-small cell lung cancer. CDR3s include the opening cysteine and the closing phenylalanine or tryptophan. The order of the fields is J gene, V gene, D gene, clone size, CDR3 protein, CDR3 DNA. The D gene is left open where the match is weak. The size field is filled for only some rows; it gives once, few, many or a size class.

J gene: TRBJ1-4
V gene: TRBV27
D gene: -
clone size: medium-sized
CDR3 protein: CASSWGIRANEKLFF
CDR3 DNA: TGTGCCAGCAGTTGGGGGATTCGGGCTAATGAAAAACTGTTTTTT

J gene: TRBJ1-5
V gene: TRBV28
D gene: TRBD1
clone size: medium-sized
CDR3 protein: CASSVGTGVKQPQHF
CDR3 DNA: TGTGCCAGCAGTGTAGGGACAGGGGTAAAACAGCCCCAGCATTTT

J gene: TRBJ2-5
V gene: TRBV11-2
D gene: -
clone size: many
CDR3 protein: CASSAGRLEETQYF
CDR3 DNA: TGTGCCAGCAGCGCTGGGCGGCTGGAGGAGACCCAGTACTTC

J gene: TRBJ1-4
V gene: TRBV29-1
D gene: -
clone size: many
CDR3 protein: CSVGATNEKLFF
CDR3 DNA: TGCAGCGTTGGCGCAACTAATGAAAAACTGTTTTTT

J gene: TRBJ2-1
V gene: TRBV5-6
D gene: -
clone size: many
CDR3 protein: CASSSKDYEQFF
CDR3 DNA: TGTGCCAGCAGCTCGAAAGACTACGAGCAGTTCTTC

J gene: TRBJ2-7
V gene: TRBV3-1
D gene: -
clone size: -
CDR3 protein: CASSQERGPREQYF
CDR3 DNA: TGTGCCAGCAGCCAAGAGAGGGGCCCCCGGGAGCAGTACTTC

J gene: TRBJ1-4
V gene: TRBV7-2
D gene: -
clone size: many
CDR3 protein: CASSLDTLPNEKLFF
CDR3 DNA: TGTGCCAGCAGCTTAGACACGCTCCCTAATGAAAAACTGTTTTTT

J gene: TRBJ2-5
V gene: TRBV7-9
D gene: TRBD2
clone size: medium-sized
CDR3 protein: CASSPGLAQETQYF
CDR3 DNA: TGTGCCAGCAGCCCGGGACTAGCCCAAGAGACCCAGTACTTC

J gene: TRBJ2-3
V gene: TRBV11-2
D gene: -
clone size: few
CDR3 protein: CASSLELVTDTQYF
CDR3 DNA: TGTGCCAGCAGCTTAGAACTAGTAACCGATACGCAGTATTTT

J gene: TRBJ2-7
V gene: TRBV7-9
D gene: -
clone size: -
CDR3 protein: CASVPPGRVSYEQYF
CDR3 DNA: TGTGCCAGCGTCCCCCCGGGGCGAGTCTCCTACGAGCAGTACTTC

J gene: TRBJ2-2
V gene: TRBV10-3
D gene: TRBD1
clone size: many
CDR3 protein: CAAYRGSAGELFF
CDR3 DNA: TGTGCCGCCTACAGGGGGAGTGCCGGGGAGCTGTTTTTT

J gene: TRBJ2-7
V gene: TRBV27
D gene: -
clone size: many
CDR3 protein: CASSWGSEQYF
CDR3 DNA: TGTGCCAGCAGTTGGGGGAGCGAGCAGTACTTC

J gene: TRBJ2-5
V gene: TRBV20-1
D gene: -
clone size: medium-sized
CDR3 protein: CSAPVYQETQYF
CDR3 DNA: TGCAGTGCCCCGGTCTACCAAGAGACCCAGTACTTC

J gene: TRBJ1-5
V gene: TRBV7-2
D gene: -
clone size: large
CDR3 protein: CASSLVRDQPQHF
CDR3 DNA: TGTGCCAGCAGCTTAGTAAGGGATCAGCCCCAGCATTTT

J gene: TRBJ2-5
V gene: TRBV6-6
D gene: -
clone size: medium-sized
CDR3 protein: CASSGQRAGQETQYF
CDR3 DNA: TGTGCCAGCTCTGGTCAGCGGGCAGGACAAGAGACCCAGTACTTC

J gene: TRBJ2-1
V gene: TRBV5-1
D gene: -
clone size: medium-sized
CDR3 protein: CASSLPPTMSPHNEQFF
CDR3 DNA: TGCGCCAGCAGCCTCCCTCCTACAATGAGCCCCCACAATGAGCAGTTCTTC

J gene: TRBJ2-1
V gene: TRBV6-4
D gene: TRBD2
clone size: medium-sized
CDR3 protein: CASSAGGLAGDYHEQFF
CDR3 DNA: TGTGCCAGCAGTGCAGGGGGACTAGCGGGAGATTATCACGAGCAGTTCTTC

J gene: TRBJ2-2
V gene: TRBV4-3
D gene: -
clone size: medium-sized
CDR3 protein: CASSQDSGFLGVPGELFF
CDR3 DNA: TGCGCCAGCAGCCAAGATTCGGGGTTTCTGGGTGTTCCCGGGGAGCTGTTTTTT

J gene: TRBJ2-5
V gene: TRBV20-1
D gene: TRBD2
clone size: -
CDR3 protein: CSASLAGGLETQYF
CDR3 DNA: TGCAGTGCTTCCCTAGCGGGAGGTTTAGAGACCCAGTACTTC

J gene: TRBJ1-5
V gene: TRBV12-3/TRBV12-4
D gene: -
clone size: medium-sized
CDR3 protein: CASSLIGQGPQPQHF
CDR3 DNA: TGTGCCAGCAGTTTAATTGGCCAGGGGCCTCAGCCCCAGCATTTT

J gene: TRBJ2-1
V gene: TRBV4-3
D gene: -
clone size: medium-sized
CDR3 protein: CASSQDHGGAIYNEQFF
CDR3 DNA: TGCGCCAGCAGCCAAGATCATGGAGGGGCGATCTACAATGAGCAGTTCTTC

J gene: TRBJ2-5
V gene: TRBV20-1
D gene: TRBD2
clone size: large
CDR3 protein: CSARTQRLAGDETQYF
CDR3 DNA: TGCAGTGCTAGGACCCAAAGACTAGCGGGAGATGAGACCCAGTACTTC

J gene: TRBJ2-1
V gene: TRBV9
D gene: -
clone size: many
CDR3 protein: CASSAPYNEQFF
CDR3 DNA: TGTGCCAGCAGCGCTCCATACAATGAGCAGTTCTTC

J gene: TRBJ1-3
V gene: TRBV20-1
D gene: -
clone size: many
CDR3 protein: CSARFNNGNTIYF
CDR3 DNA: TGCAGTGCTAGATTCAATAATGGAAACACCATATATTTT

J gene: TRBJ1-1
V gene: TRBV5-6
D gene: -
clone size: -
CDR3 protein: CASSSYMNTEAFF
CDR3 DNA: TGTGCCAGCAGCTCTTACATGAACACTGAAGCTTTCTTT

J gene: TRBJ2-1
V gene: TRBV27
D gene: TRBD2
clone size: medium-sized
CDR3 protein: CASEASGWGEQFF
CDR3 DNA: TGTGCCTCAGAGGCTAGCGGATGGGGTGAGCAGTTCTTC

J gene: TRBJ2-1
V gene: TRBV4-3
D gene: -
clone size: medium-sized
CDR3 protein: CASSQVRGSGNEQFF
CDR3 DNA: TGCGCCAGCAGCCAAGTGCGGGGTTCGGGAAATGAGCAGTTCTTC

J gene: TRBJ2-4
V gene: TRBV7-2
D gene: TRBD1
clone size: -
CDR3 protein: CASSITGAVAKNIQYF
CDR3 DNA: TGTGCCAGCAGCATAACAGGGGCGGTTGCCAAAAACATTCAGTACTTC

J gene: TRBJ2-3
V gene: TRBV5-1
D gene: TRBD2
clone size: -
CDR3 protein: CASASGGLVSTDTQYF
CDR3 DNA: TGCGCCAGCGCTAGCGGGGGCCTTGTCAGCACAGATACGCAGTATTTT